These 8 T cell receptor beta chains originate from one sample sequenced in a study of shared clonotypes between healthy human individuals. TCRdb's table, derived via immunoSEQ multiplex PCR, lists solely in-frame clones and lacks some. This sample has 2,500,000 or so clones, with over 85% found just once. The specimen was naive CD4+ T cells from PBMCs. Stated subset: CD45RA+ positively selected. The receptors derive from a man between 18 and 35 years old in good health. Some clones in this sample may be carry-over from other donors' samples.

This chain joins TRBV7-3 and TRBJ2-1; 11 nucleotides agree with TRBD2. Germline assignment: CDR1 SGHTA and CDR2 FQGTGA. The CDR3 has 15 amino acids. V lost 4 bases to trimming and J lost 5 bases; unmatched junction nucleotides: 4. The CDR3 region has the DNA TGTGCCAGCAGCTCTAGCGGGAGGTTTGACAATGAGCAGTTCTTC. Its protein product is CASSSSGRFDNEQFF.

The V and J genes are TRBV5-4 and TRBJ1-2, with 9 bases aligning to TRBD1. The CDR3 has 16 amino acids. From germline, CDR1 is SGHNT and CDR2 YYREEE (reference sequence). The junction had 11 bases not matched to a gene; V was cut back by 4 bases and J by 4 bases. The CDR3 is CASSPLLGTGSYGYTF. In nucleotides, the CDR3 is TGTGCCAGCAGCCCCCTTCTGGGGACAGGGTCCTATGGCTACACCTTC.

The chain recombines TRBV28 with TRBJ2-3; 8 bases map to TRBD2. The V and J ends lost 5 bases and 2 bases, in that order; junction bases with no gene match: 15. Germline loops: CDR1 MDHEN, CDR2 SYDVKM. The CDR3 is 18 amino acids. The CDR3 bases are TGTGCCAGCAGTACTGGGAGTGGAGCGGGAGTAGTCACAGATACGCAGTATTTT. The encoded protein is CASSTGSGAGVVTDTQYF.

The chain has TRBV7-2 and TRBJ2-3, with D uncertain. Looked up from germline, CDR1 is SGHTA and CDR2 is FQGNSA. Trimming left V 6 bases short and J 9 bases short, with 28 bases between. The CDR3 loop spans 17 amino acids. CDR3 DNA: TGTGCCAGCAGACAAACCGGGTCGGCTAGTTCCCGTGGGACGCAGTATTTT. Its protein product is CASRQTGSASSRGTQYF. Supplemented by reference TRBV7-2 and TRBJ2-3, the full variable domain reads GAGVSQSPSNKVTEKGKDVELRCDPISGHTALYWYRQSLGQGLEFLIYFQGNSAPDKSGLPSDRFSAERTGGSVSTLTIQRTQQEDSAVYLCASRQTGSASSRGTQYFGPGTRLTVL.

V usage is TRBV4-1 and J usage is TRBJ2-1; 10 positions agree with TRBD2. CDR3 length: 15 residues. The V and J ends lost 1 base and 3 bases, in that order; junction bases with no gene match: 0. Germline V gene data show CDR1 as MGHRA and CDR2 as YSYEKL. The CDR3 DNA sequence: TGCGCCAGCAGCCAAGTAGCGGGAGGCTACAATGAGCAGTTCTTC. It is translated as CASSQVAGGYNEQFF.

The chain has TRBV6-5 and TRBJ1-1; TRBD1 matches at 8 bases. Germline assignment: CDR1 MNHEY and CDR2 SVGAGI. The CDR3 contains 14 residues. V dropped 4 bases and J dropped 1; count of bases not matched to a gene: 2. The CDR3 DNA follows: TGTGCCAGCAGTTCCGGACAGGGGAACACTGAAGCTTTCTTT. It yields the protein CASSSGQGNTEAFF.

The chain couples TRBV5-1 to TRBJ2-3; 7 bases are shared with TRBD1. Germline V lookup: CDR1 SGHRS, CDR2 YFSETQ. The CDR3 has 16 residues. V was pared by 4 bases and J by 3 bases, with 11 bases of the junction left unmatched. The CDR3 DNA is TGCGCCAGCAGCAAAAACCCGGGACAGATAACAGATACGCAGTATTTT. This translates into CASSKNPGQITDTQYF. The complete variable domain, with remaining parts taken from reference TRBV5-1 and TRBJ2-3, reads KAGVTQTPRYLIKTRGQQVTLSCSPISGHRSVSWYQQTPGQGLQFLFEYFSETQRNKGNFPGRFSGRQFSNSRSEMNVSTLELGDSALYLCASSKNPGQITDTQYFGPGTRLTVL.

This sequence joins TRBV2 and TRBJ2-1; D is undetermined. The CDR3 has 13 amino acids. Trimming left V 3 bases short and J 4 bases short, with 7 bases between. CDR1 and CDR2 (germline): SNHLY, FYNNEI. Written as DNA, the CDR3 is TGTGCCAGCAGTGAGGAAACTTACAATGAGCAGTTCTTC. Residues: CASSEETYNEQFF.